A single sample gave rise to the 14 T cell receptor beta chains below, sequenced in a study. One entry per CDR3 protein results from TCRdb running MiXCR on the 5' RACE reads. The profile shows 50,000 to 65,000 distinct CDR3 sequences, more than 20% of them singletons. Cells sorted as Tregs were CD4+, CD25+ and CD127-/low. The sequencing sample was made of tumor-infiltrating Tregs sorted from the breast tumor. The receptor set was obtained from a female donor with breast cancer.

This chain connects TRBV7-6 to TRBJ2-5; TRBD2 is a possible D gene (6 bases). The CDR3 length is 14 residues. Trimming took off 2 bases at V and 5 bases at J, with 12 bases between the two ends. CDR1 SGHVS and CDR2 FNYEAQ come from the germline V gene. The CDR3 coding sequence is TGTGCCAGCAGCTTACGGCGGGATGGGGAGACCCAGTACTTC. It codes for CASSLRRDGETQYF.

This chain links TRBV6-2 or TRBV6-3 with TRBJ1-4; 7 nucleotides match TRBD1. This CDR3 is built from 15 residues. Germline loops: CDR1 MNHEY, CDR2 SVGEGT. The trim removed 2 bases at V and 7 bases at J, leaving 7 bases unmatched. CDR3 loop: CASSYGGGKGEKLFF. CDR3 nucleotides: TGTGCCAGCAGTTACGGAGGGGGCAAGGGTGAAAAACTGTTTTTT.

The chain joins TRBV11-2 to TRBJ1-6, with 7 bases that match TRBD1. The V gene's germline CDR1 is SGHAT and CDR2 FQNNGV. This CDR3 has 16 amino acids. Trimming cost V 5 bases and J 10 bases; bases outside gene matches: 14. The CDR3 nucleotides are TGTGCCAGCAGCGTAGTCCAGGGGGGAAGTAACTCACCCCTCCACTTT. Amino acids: CASSVVQGGSNSPLHF.

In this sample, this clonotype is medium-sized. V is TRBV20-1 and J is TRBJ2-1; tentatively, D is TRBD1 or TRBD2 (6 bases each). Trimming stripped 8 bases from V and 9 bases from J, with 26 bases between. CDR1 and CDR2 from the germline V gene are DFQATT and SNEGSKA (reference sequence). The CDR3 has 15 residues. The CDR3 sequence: CSSTRDSIGGGEQFF. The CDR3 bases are TGCAGTTCCACCCGGGACTCAATAGGGGGAGGTGAGCAGTTCTTC.

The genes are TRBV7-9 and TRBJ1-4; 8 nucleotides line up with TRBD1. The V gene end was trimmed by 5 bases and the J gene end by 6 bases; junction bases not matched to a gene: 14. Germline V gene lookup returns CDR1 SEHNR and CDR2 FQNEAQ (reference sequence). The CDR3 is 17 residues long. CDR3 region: CASSLRDRLIWDEKLFF. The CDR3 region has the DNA TGTGCCAGCAGCCTCCGGGACAGGCTTATTTGGGATGAAAAACTGTTTTTT.

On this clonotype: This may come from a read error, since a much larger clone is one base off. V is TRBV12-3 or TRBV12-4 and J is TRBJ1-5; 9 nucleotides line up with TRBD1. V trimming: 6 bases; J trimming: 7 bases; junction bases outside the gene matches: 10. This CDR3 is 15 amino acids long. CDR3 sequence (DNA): TGTGCCAGCAGCCCGGGACAGGGAAATGAACAGCCCCAGCATTTT. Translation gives CASSPGQGNEQPQHF.

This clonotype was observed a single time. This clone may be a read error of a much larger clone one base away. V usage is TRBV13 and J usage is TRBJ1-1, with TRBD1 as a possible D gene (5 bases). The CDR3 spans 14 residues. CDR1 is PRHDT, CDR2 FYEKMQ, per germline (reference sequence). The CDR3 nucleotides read TGTGCCAGCAGCTTCCAGGGTTTCGACACTGAAGCTCTCTTT. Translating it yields CASSFQGFDTEALF.

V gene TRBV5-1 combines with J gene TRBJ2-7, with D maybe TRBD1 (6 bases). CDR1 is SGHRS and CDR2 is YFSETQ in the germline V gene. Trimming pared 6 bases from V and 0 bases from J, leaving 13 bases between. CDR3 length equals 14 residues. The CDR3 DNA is TGCGCCAGCACCTCGGACAGCGTCTCCTACGAGCAGTACTTC. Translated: CASTSDSVSYEQYF.

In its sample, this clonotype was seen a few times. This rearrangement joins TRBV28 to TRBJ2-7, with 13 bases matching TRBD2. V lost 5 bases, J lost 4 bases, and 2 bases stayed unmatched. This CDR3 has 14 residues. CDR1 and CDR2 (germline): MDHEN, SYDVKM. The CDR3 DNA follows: TGTGCCAGCAGTCGGACTAGCGGGAGTTACGAGCAGTACTTC. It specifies CASSRTSGSYEQYF.

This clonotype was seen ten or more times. In nucleotides, the CDR3 is TGTGCCAGCAGCTTAAGGGGGCTGGGAGCGAGACAAGAGACCCAGTACTTC. Translation gives CASSLRGLGARQETQYF. The V call is TRBV7-2, the J call TRBJ2-5, with 7 nucleotides matching TRBD1. The CDR3 covers 17 residues. Germline values: CDR1 SGHTA, CDR2 FQGNSA. Unmatched junction bases numbered 11, after V lost 2 bases and J lost 2 bases.

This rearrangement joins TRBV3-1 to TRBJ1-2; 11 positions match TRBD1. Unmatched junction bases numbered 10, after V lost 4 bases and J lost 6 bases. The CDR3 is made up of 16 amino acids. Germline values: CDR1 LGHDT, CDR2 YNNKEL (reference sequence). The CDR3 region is CASSRYPGQGVNGYTF. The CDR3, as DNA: TGTGCCAGCAGCCGCTATCCGGGACAGGGGGTGAATGGCTACACCTTC.

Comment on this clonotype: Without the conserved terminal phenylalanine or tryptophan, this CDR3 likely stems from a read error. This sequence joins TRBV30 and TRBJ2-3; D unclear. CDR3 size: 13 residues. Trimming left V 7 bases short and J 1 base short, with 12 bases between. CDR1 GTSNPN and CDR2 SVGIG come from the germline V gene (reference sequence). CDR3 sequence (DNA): TGTGCCTTCGAAATTGAGCGCACAGATACGCAGTATATT. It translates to CAFEIERTDTQYI.

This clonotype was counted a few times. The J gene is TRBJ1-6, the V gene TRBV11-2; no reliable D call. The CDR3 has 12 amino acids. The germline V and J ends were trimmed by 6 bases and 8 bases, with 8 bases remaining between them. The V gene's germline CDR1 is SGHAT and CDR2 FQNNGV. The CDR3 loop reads CASSSADSPLHF. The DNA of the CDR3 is TGTGCCAGCAGTTCAGCCGATTCACCCCTCCACTTT.

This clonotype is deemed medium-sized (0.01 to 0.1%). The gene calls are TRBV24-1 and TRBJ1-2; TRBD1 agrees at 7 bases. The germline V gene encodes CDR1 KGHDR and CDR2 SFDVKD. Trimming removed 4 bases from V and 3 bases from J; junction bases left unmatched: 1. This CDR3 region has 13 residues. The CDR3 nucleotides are TGTGCCACCAGTGAGGACAGGTACTATGGCTACACCTTC. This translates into CATSEDRYYGYTF.